This TCR beta chain was observed in a study of blood T cell repertoires in COVID-19. The germline V gene encodes CDR1 LGHDT and CDR2 YNNKEL (reference sequence). The V gene end was trimmed by 2 bases and the J gene end by 3 bases; junction bases not matched to a gene: 19. This CDR3 is 22 amino acids long. This clone was recorded once. Using immunoSEQ multiplex PCR, the repertoire was profiled, and TCRdb retains in-frame clones only, with some absent. The sample consists of more than 150,000 clones, 80% to 90% of them appearing once. Sequenced: peripheral blood. The sequence was obtained from a woman aged 70-85 years with acute or convalescent COVID-19. The genes are TRBV3-1 (or the pseudogene TRBV3-2) and TRBJ2-1; 13 nucleotides align to TRBD2. This CDR3 is CASSQPIPGLAGNPLLYNEQFF. The CDR3 region has the DNA TGTGCCAGCAGCCAACCCATCCCGGGACTAGCGGGAAACCCTCTCCTCTACAATGAGCAGTTCTTC.